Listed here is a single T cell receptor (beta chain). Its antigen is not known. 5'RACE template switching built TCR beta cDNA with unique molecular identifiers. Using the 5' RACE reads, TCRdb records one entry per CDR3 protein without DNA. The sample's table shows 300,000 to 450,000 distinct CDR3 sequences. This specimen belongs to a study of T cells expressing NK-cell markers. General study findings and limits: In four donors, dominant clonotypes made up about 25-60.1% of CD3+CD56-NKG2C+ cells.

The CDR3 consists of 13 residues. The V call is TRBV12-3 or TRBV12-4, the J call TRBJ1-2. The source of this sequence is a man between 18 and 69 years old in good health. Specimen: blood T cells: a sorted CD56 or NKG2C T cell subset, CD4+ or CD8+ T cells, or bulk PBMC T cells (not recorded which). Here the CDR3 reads CASSLANSGGYTF.